Given below is one TCR beta chain in context. The antigen is undetermined. The data stem from a study of glioma-infiltrating T cells. Notes on the study in general: Above-expected tissue-blood divergence occurred in all gliomas, most in low-grade ones. Tissue and blood shared very few CDR3 sequences.

TCR alpha and beta CDR3 regions were amplified from RNA using iRepertoire nested multiplex PCR. One-step reverse transcription and amplification started from roughly 100-400 ng of tissue mRNA or PBMC total RNA. In TCRdb, the multiplex PCR reads were re-called with MiXCR into one record per CDR3 protein. The sample yields around 120,000 distinct CDR3 sequences, around a quarter seen once. Sequenced sample: glioma tissue, nonneoplastic brain tissue, or PBMCs (not recorded which). The sequence came from a human donor with low-grade glioma or glioblastoma, undergoing nonglioma brain surgery, or in good health (not recorded which).

The DNA for the CDR3 is TGTGCCATCAGTGACGCGGACACCACTGAAGCTTTCTTT. Protein: CAISDADTTEAFF. The V gene is TRBV10-3, the J gene TRBJ1-1, with a weak D call TRBD1 (5 bases). This CDR3 is 13 amino acids long. Trimming removed 3 bases from V and 4 bases from J, with 9 bases in between. The germline V gene encodes CDR1 ENHRY and CDR2 SYGVKD.